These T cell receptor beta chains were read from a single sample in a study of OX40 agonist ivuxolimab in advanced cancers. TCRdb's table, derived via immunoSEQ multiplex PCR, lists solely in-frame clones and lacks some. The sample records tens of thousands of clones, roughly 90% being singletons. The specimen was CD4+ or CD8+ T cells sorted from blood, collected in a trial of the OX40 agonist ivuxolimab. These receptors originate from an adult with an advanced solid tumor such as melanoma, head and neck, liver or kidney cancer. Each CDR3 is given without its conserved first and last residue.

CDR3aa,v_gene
ASTRRGETQY,TRBV21-1
SVGVKYSQGDTQY,TRBV29-1
ASSLPGTLGTEAF,TRBV28
ASSLGRDRGILYGYT,TRBV4-1
ASSFRGGQTPEAF,TRBV7-9
ASSEWGAGGGYEQY,TRBV2
ASSPRTDTQY,TRBV18
ASSYSRVTGGYT,TRBV6-6
ASRGGLYGYT,TRBV7-9
ASSPTGVLNYGYT,TRBV5-4
ASSEYGQVVGQGYT,TRBV2
ASSLAGTSGVYEQY,TRBV7-2
ARSLVARGRLMNTEAF,TRBV7-5
ASSLMSGGNYGYT,TRBV5-1
ASSIDRDRFLGGY,TRBV2
ASSSSGAGNTEAF,TRBV28
ASSLLRAATEAF,TRBV5-6
SARDNSPLH,TRBV20-1
ATSIYTGELF,TRBV15
ASSPPTSGSTDTQY,TRBV27
ASSHGTKETQY,TRBV27
ASWSYGNQPQH,TRBV28
ASSTPRRTDTQY,TRBV19
ASSLAGSSGNTIY,TRBV5-1
ASSQGQQETQY,TRBV7-8
ASSRQSGVYNEQF,TRBV7-3
ASSQLQGATEAF,TRBV4-2
ASTTRAGGNNQPQH,TRBV19
ASGRSGTSQETQY,TRBV6-5
ASSQSLGAEQY,TRBV10-1
ATAQGRYEQY,TRBV2
ASSSTRGSAGELF,TRBV6-1
ASSRQGATNEKLF,TRBV2
ASSPPFMDRVVRAF,TRBV18
ASTQDSPNQPQH,TRBV2
ASSQMERGKETQY,TRBV4-2
ASSQTGGNSPLH,TRBV5-4
ASMTGARNTEAF,TRBV6-6
ATSTDNYGYT,TRBV2
SVEESTRYPF,TRBV29-1
ASSEGAIYEQY,TRBV6-1
ASSLWTSGTDTQY,TRBV28
ASSEYGQIYEQY,TRBV2
ASSRSTWGEEGYT,TRBV5-4
ASSLEAGGGTEAF,TRBV4-2